This T cell receptor beta chain stems from a study of blood T cell repertoires in COVID-19. Recovery among Cohort 3 donors was established by two negative PCRs, clearance, or symptom resolution. This CDR3 comprises 16 residues. Germline values: CDR1 MNHNS, CDR2 SASEGT. J lost 1 base, V lost 4 bases, and 9 bases had no gene match. The repertoire was sequenced with immunoSEQ multiplex PCR; TCRdb's copy has only in-frame clones and lacks some. The top ten clones hold over 2% of a sample with around 240,000 clones, roughly 82% of them seen once. The sequencing sample was made of PBMCs or T cells enriched from blood (not recorded which). This sequence was found in a woman aged 50 to 65 who had recovered from COVID-19. The chain joins TRBV6-1 to TRBJ1-1; 7 nucleotides align to TRBD1. The CDR3 protein is CASSVRRQGWNTEAFF. The CDR3, as DNA: TGTGCCAGCAGTGTCCGTCGACAGGGCTGGAACACTGAAGCTTTCTTT.